Each of the 10 T cell receptor beta chains below was sequenced from the same sample in a study of T cell responses to AZD1222 COVID-19 vaccine. Libraries were prepared by immunoSEQ multiplex PCR; TCRdb keeps only in-frame clonotypes and omits some of them. The sample holds around 50,000 clones; just over 85% are singletons and the top ten take approximately 7%. Here the sequenced sample was peripheral blood, taken 28 days after the second AZD1222 dose. The receptors were sampled from an adult who received the AZD1222 COVID-19 vaccine.

A single count supports this clone. The genes are TRBV7-9 and TRBJ1-2; no clear D gene. The CDR3 has 14 amino acids. V gave up 1 base and J gave up 5 bases, with 11 bases separating them. Germline loops: CDR1 SEHNR, CDR2 FQNEAQ (reference sequence). The DNA for the CDR3 is TGTGCCAGCAGCTTAGAGGGTACGGGGTATGGCTACACCTTC. Amino acids: CASSLEGTGYGYTF.

This clone was counted a few times. The V call is TRBV6-5, the J call TRBJ2-5, with 10 bases that match TRBD1. The CDR3 extends over 14 amino acids. V shed 5 bases and J 4 bases; nucleotides not matched to a gene: 4. The germline V gene encodes CDR1 MNHEY and CDR2 SVGAGI. The CDR3 sequence is CASSKTGGRETQYF. DNA for the CDR3: TGTGCCAGCAGTAAGACAGGGGGCCGAGAGACCCAGTACTTC.

The chain uses TRBV5-4 and TRBJ2-7; the D is unclear. Trimming left V 4 bases short and J 2 bases short, with 10 bases between. Germline V CDR1 and CDR2: SGHNT, YYREEE (reference sequence). The CDR3 consists of 13 residues. CDR3 in DNA: TGTGCCAGCAGCCGCCCCCACGCCTACGAGCAGTACTTC. Translating gives CASSRPHAYEQYF.

The genes are TRBV6-6 and TRBJ1-6, with 7 bases identical to TRBD1. Germline loops: CDR1 MNHNY, CDR2 SVGAGI (reference sequence). The CDR3 is 14 amino acids. V shed 6 bases, J shed 7 bases, and the junction held 6 bases outside the gene matches. The CDR3 bases are TGTGCCAGCAGCCCCGACAGGGAAAATTCACCCCTCCACTTT. It specifies CASSPDRENSPLHF.

The chain has TRBV7-6 and TRBJ2-1; D possibly corresponds to TRBD2 (6 bases). The germline V and J ends were trimmed by 2 bases and 9 bases, with 23 bases remaining between them. Germline CDR1 SGHVS, CDR2 FNYEAQ. This CDR3 region has 17 residues. The CDR3 DNA is TGTGCCAGCAGCTTAAGGGAGCGGGCGATCCTGAGCGTTGAGCAGTTCTTC. Protein: CASSLRERAILSVEQFF. Complete variable domain (other parts from reference TRBV7-6 and TRBJ2-1): GAGVSQSPRYKVTKRGQDVALRCDPISGHVSLYWYRQALGQGPEFLTYFNYEAQQDKSGLPNDRFSAERPEGSISTLTIQRTEQRDSAMYRCASSLRERAILSVEQFFGPGTRLTVL.

The chain couples TRBV7-3 to TRBJ1-2, with TRBD1 identical over 9 bases. Germline values: CDR1 SGHTA, CDR2 FQGTGA. The V gene end was trimmed by 5 bases and the J gene end by 6 bases; junction bases not matched to a gene: 7. This CDR3 contains 14 residues. The CDR3 here is CASSPTGTGNGYTF. CDR3 nucleotide sequence: TGTGCCAGCAGCCCGACAGGGACAGGGAATGGCTACACCTTC.

V and J are TRBV7-2 and TRBJ2-1, with 7 nucleotides matching TRBD2. The V segment lost 8 bases and the J segment 5 bases; nucleotides outside the gene matches: 6. Germline V gene lookup returns CDR1 SGHTA and CDR2 FQGNSA. CDR3 length equals 13 residues. The CDR3 DNA reads as TGTGCCAGCGGGGGGGACTTTAACAATGAGCAGTTCTTC. Protein sequence: CASGGDFNNEQFF.

The V call is TRBV5-5, the J call TRBJ1-6; weak D call: TRBD1 (6 bases). V gave up 1 base and J gave up 7 bases, with 15 bases separating them. The CDR3 loop spans 16 amino acids. The germline V gene encodes CDR1 SGHKS and CDR2 YYEKEE (reference sequence). The DNA for the CDR3 is TGTGCCAGCAGCTTGCTCAGCAACAGGGCAAATTCACCCCTCCACTTT. Translating gives CASSLLSNRANSPLHF.

As DNA, the CDR3 is TGTGCCAGCAGCTTAGATAGCGGGAGTTTTGAGCAGTTCTTC. As protein: CASSLDSGSFEQFF. The chain carries TRBV5-4 and TRBJ2-1, with 9 bases aligning to TRBD2. The CDR3 is 14 amino acids. CDR1 and CDR2 from the germline V gene are SGHNT and YYREEE (reference sequence). Germline trimming cut 2 bases from V and 9 bases from J; bases unmatched to any gene: 6.

This sequence joins TRBV5-5 and TRBJ1-5; D is ambiguous. V lost 2 bases, J lost 7 bases, and 10 bases lay in between. Germline V gene sequence: CDR1 SGHKS, CDR2 YYEKEE (reference sequence). This CDR3 is built from 13 residues. The CDR3 coding sequence is TGTGCCAGCAGCTTAATAGAGGGACAGCCCCAGCATTTT. It specifies CASSLIEGQPQHF. Looking up the rest from reference TRBV5-5 and TRBJ1-5 gives the full variable domain: DAGVTQSPTHLIKTRGQQVTLRCSPISGHKSVSWYQQVLGQGPQFIFQYYEKEERGRGNFPDRFSARQFPNYSSELNVNALLLGDSALYLCASSLIEGQPQHFGDGTRLSIL.